What follows are 7 T cell receptor beta chains derived from one specimen sequenced in a study of shared clonotypes between healthy human individuals. Only in-frame clones appear in the TCRdb table, and some are missing; sequencing was by immunoSEQ multiplex PCR. The table lists more than 900,000 clones, around three quarters of them singletons. Sample: memory CD4+ T cells from PBMCs. Subset: CD45RA-negative fraction. The receptors originated from a man aged 18 to 29 in good health. Some clones in this sample may be carry-over from other donors' samples.

At least ten counts were recorded for this clone. Written as DNA, the CDR3 is TGCGCCAGCAGCTTAGCGGGGAATGAGGAAGATACGCAGTATTTT. Protein: CASSLAGNEEDTQYF. The chain couples TRBV5-1 to TRBJ2-3; TRBD2 aligns across 7 bases. Germline CDR1 reads SGHRS; CDR2 reads YFSETQ. V trimming: 2 bases; J trimming: 5 bases; junction bases outside the gene matches: 8. The CDR3 contains 15 residues.

This clone was found a few times. The rearrangement links TRBV6-1 to TRBJ1-1, with a possible D match to TRBD1 (6 bases). V shed 6 bases and J shed 5 bases, with 16 bases lying between them. CDR1 MNHNS and CDR2 SASEGT come from the germline V gene. This CDR3 contains 14 residues. The CDR3 sequence: CASSRTFTGTEAFF. The CDR3 coding sequence is TGTGCCAGCAGCCGTACCTTTACAGGGACTGAAGCTTTCTTT.

The table lists this clone with a few counts. The chain recombines TRBV2 with TRBJ1-4; D not certain. The CDR3 covers 13 residues. V was shortened by 5 bases and J by 5 bases, with 9 bases between the two germline ends. Per the germline V gene, CDR1 is SNHLY and CDR2 is FYNNEI. CDR3 residues: CASSLNGNEKLFF. The CDR3, as DNA: TGTGCCAGCAGTCTTAACGGAAATGAAAAACTGTTTTTT.

The genes are TRBV29-1 and TRBJ1-1; D not certain. The CDR3 loop spans 10 amino acids. The germline gives CDR1 SQVTM, CDR2 ANQGSEA. V was cut by 4 bases and J by 8 bases, with 8 bases left in between. Here the CDR3 reads CSVGKSEAFF. CDR3 nucleotide sequence: TGCAGCGTTGGTAAGTCGGAAGCTTTCTTT.

As regards this clone: Distinct nucleotide sequences in the sample also encode this CDR3. V gene TRBV18 combines with J gene TRBJ1-2, with 7 bases fitting TRBD1. The CDR3 sequence is 14 residues long. J lost 1 base, V lost 6 bases, and 5 bases had no gene match. Germline values: CDR1 KGHSH, CDR2 LQKENI. The CDR3 DNA reads TGTGCCAGCTCGCCTGACAGGGTTAACTATGGCTACACCTTC. Translation: CASSPDRVNYGYTF.

This chain links TRBV28 with TRBJ1-1, with D tentatively TRBD1 (6 bases). The V gene's germline CDR1 is MDHEN and CDR2 SYDVKM. The CDR3 sequence is 15 residues long. The CDR3 nucleotides are TGTGCGGTGGGAGGAGGGGGTTTAGGGAACACTGAAGCTTTCTTT. Translated: CAVGGGGLGNTEAFF.

Concerning this clone itself: Other DNA sequences of this sample code for an identical CDR3. This rearrangement joins TRBV2 to TRBJ2-1, with TRBD1 matching over 7 bases. CDR3 length equals 13 residues. Losses at the gene ends were 5 bases for V and 4 bases for J; bases not matched to a gene: 2. Germline CDR1 SNHLY, CDR2 FYNNEI. CDR3 protein: CASSPDRYNEQFF. In nucleotides, the CDR3 is TGTGCCAGCAGTCCGGACAGGTACAATGAGCAGTTCTTC.